Below, 24 T cell receptor beta chains from the same sample are listed, as sequenced in a study of blood T cell repertoires in COVID-19. Using immunoSEQ multiplex PCR, the repertoire was profiled, and TCRdb retains in-frame clones only, with some absent. This sample has roughly 180,000 clones, with more than 80% found just once. Material for sequencing was PBMCs or T cells enriched from blood (not recorded which). These TCRs come from a man in his forties who had recovered from COVID-19.

CDR3 region: CASSFGLSTDTQYF. The CDR3 nucleotides read TGTGCCAGCAGCTTTGGGCTAAGCACAGATACGCAGTATTTT. This chain uses TRBV7-6 with TRBJ2-3; no reliable D call. Germline V gene sequence: CDR1 SGHVS, CDR2 FNYEAQ. This CDR3 has 14 residues. V lost 3 bases and J lost 0, with 7 bases in between.

The CDR3 DNA follows: TGTGCCAGCAGCACGGGGGAGTATAGCAATCAGCCCCAGCATTTT. Protein sequence: CASSTGEYSNQPQHF. This chain joins TRBV9 and TRBJ1-5, with D perhaps TRBD1 (5 bases). Germline CDR1 reads SGDLS; CDR2 reads YYNGEE. This CDR3 is built from 15 residues. Trimming pared 4 bases from V and 0 bases from J, leaving 11 bases between.

The chain employs TRBV30 and TRBJ1-6; unclear D gene. V gave up 3 bases and J gave up 8 bases, with 8 bases separating them. The CDR3 extends over 12 amino acids. Germline assignment: CDR1 GTSNPN and CDR2 SVGIG (reference sequence). DNA for the CDR3: TGTGCCTGGAGCTCCTACTATTCACCCCTCCACTTT. This gives the protein CAWSSYYSPLHF.

In DNA, the CDR3 is TGTGCCAGCAGCGTAGATATGGGTAGCGGGAGCCACGAGCAGTACTTC. As protein: CASSVDMGSGSHEQYF. V is TRBV9 and J is TRBJ2-7; 9 bases align to TRBD2. The CDR3 loop spans 16 amino acids. CDR1 and CDR2 (germline): SGDLS, YYNGEE. V gave up 0 bases and J gave up 5 bases; unmatched junction bases: 9.

V is TRBV19 and J is TRBJ1-5, with a tentative D call TRBD1 (5 bases). V lost 10 bases and J 0 bases, leaving 13 bases between the germline ends. The CDR3 consists of 14 residues. In germline, CDR1 is LNHDA, CDR2 SQIVND (reference sequence). This chain's CDR3 is CATWGEASNQPQHF. CDR3 in DNA: TGTGCCACTTGGGGGGAGGCTAGCAATCAGCCCCAGCATTTT.

The chain combines TRBV11-3 with TRBJ2-3, with 13 bases aligning to TRBD2. CDR3 length: 18 amino acids. CDR1 and CDR2 (germline): SGHNT, YENEEA. The V segment lost 3 bases and the J segment 5 bases; nucleotides outside the gene matches: 11. In DNA form, the CDR3 reads TGTGCCAGCAGCTTGCCCCTAGGACTAGCGGGGGCGGGAGATACGCAGTATTTT. Translating it yields CASSLPLGLAGAGDTQYF.

V usage is TRBV9 and J usage is TRBJ1-4, with TRBD1 matching 7 bases. The junction had 6 bases not matched to a gene; V was cut back by 4 bases and J by 3 bases. The CDR3 loop spans 15 amino acids. CDR1 and CDR2 from the germline V gene are SGDLS and YYNGEE. The chain's CDR3 is CASSPTTGSNEKLFF. The CDR3 nucleotides are TGTGCCAGCAGCCCCACGACAGGGTCTAATGAAAAACTGTTTTTT.

V and J are TRBV13 and TRBJ1-3; no reliable D call. Trimming stripped 4 bases from V and 0 bases from J, with 13 bases between. The CDR3 covers 16 residues. Per the germline V gene, CDR1 is PRHDT and CDR2 is FYEKMQ (reference sequence). As DNA, the CDR3 is TGTGCCAGCAGCTCACCACATCTCAGCTCTGGAAACACCATATATTTT. Its translation is CASSSPHLSSGNTIYF.

The chain employs TRBV5-1 and TRBJ2-2, with D possibly TRBD1 on 5 matching bases. V was trimmed by 4 bases and J by 0 bases, leaving 7 bases between them. Germline values: CDR1 SGHRS, CDR2 YFSETQ. This CDR3 contains 14 residues. For the CDR3, the DNA is TGCGCCAGCAGCGCAGGGTCGAACACCGGGGAGCTGTTTTTT. It translates to CASSAGSNTGELFF.

The chain links TRBV28 to TRBJ1-5, with D tentatively TRBD1 (6 bases). V was cut by 3 bases and J by 3 bases, with 21 bases left in between. Germline V gene sequence: CDR1 MDHEN, CDR2 SYDVKM. The CDR3 consists of 18 residues. CDR3 protein: CASSFGSRTVSFNQPQHF. CDR3 DNA: TGTGCCAGCAGTTTCGGATCACGGACAGTCTCGTTCAATCAGCCCCAGCATTTT.

In this sample, this clone turned up a few times. The chain is built from TRBV11-3 and TRBJ2-7; tentative D call: TRBD2 (5 bases). Per the germline V gene, CDR1 is SGHNT and CDR2 is YENEEA. With 1 base removed from V and 5 bases from J, the gap between germline ends came to 18 bases. This CDR3 comprises 16 residues. DNA for the CDR3: TGTGCCAGCAGCTTAGTTAGCGTGGTCGGCCTTCACGAGCAGTACTTC. Amino acids: CASSLVSVVGLHEQYF.

This chain joins TRBV12-3 or TRBV12-4 and TRBJ1-1; D gene unclear. Trimming removed 3 bases from V and 8 bases from J, with 13 bases in between. CDR3 length: 13 residues. In DNA, the CDR3 is TGTGCCAGCAGTTTCCCTTATGGCACCGAAGCTTTCTTT. This translates into CASSFPYGTEAFF.

The chain is built from TRBV28 and TRBJ2-2; 7 bases map to TRBD2. The CDR3 extends over 16 amino acids. Trimming removed 5 bases from V and 4 bases from J; junction bases left unmatched: 10. Germline V lookup: CDR1 MDHEN, CDR2 SYDVKM. DNA of the CDR3: TGTGCCAGCAGTCCCTATGGGGAGGGCCCCACCGGGGAGCTGTTTTTT. This translates into CASSPYGEGPTGELFF.

Only one count was recorded for this clone. V is TRBV7-9 and J is TRBJ2-5; 10 bases map to TRBD2. From germline, CDR1 is SEHNR and CDR2 FQNEAQ (reference sequence). V was pared by 5 bases and J by 4 bases, with 19 bases of the junction left unmatched. The CDR3 contains 19 residues. The CDR3 is CASSPRSSGGVVKLETQYF. In DNA, the CDR3 is TGTGCCAGCAGCCCCCGTAGCAGCGGGGGGGTAGTAAAGTTAGAGACCCAGTACTTC.

The V and J genes are TRBV14 and TRBJ2-2; 7 bases fit TRBD1. CDR3 length: 14 residues. Germline assignment: CDR1 SGHDN and CDR2 FVKESK. With 9 bases clipped from V and 0 bases from J, the junction kept 4 bases outside the gene matches. CDR3 coding DNA: TGTGCCAGTAGACAGGGACCGAACACCGGGGAGCTGTTTTTT. This sequence encodes CASRQGPNTGELFF.

This clone has just one count. The rearrangement uses TRBV5-4 and TRBJ1-2; TRBD1 might be the D (5 bases). The V end was cut by 1 base, the J end by 8 bases, with 9 bases between. The CDR3 loop spans 12 amino acids. CDR1 SGHNT and CDR2 YYREEE come from the germline V gene (reference sequence). The CDR3 sequence: CASSLTGSGYTF. The CDR3 DNA follows: TGTGCCAGCAGCTTGACAGGTTCCGGCTACACCTTC.

This rearrangement joins TRBV27 to TRBJ1-2; D is undetermined. Germline CDR1 reads MNHEY; CDR2 reads SMNVEV (reference sequence). V gave up 6 bases and J gave up 0 bases, with 8 bases separating them. This CDR3 region has 13 residues. Here the CDR3 DNA reads TGTGCCAGCAGGGAGCCCGCTAACTATGGCTACACCTTC. Translating gives CASREPANYGYTF.

The rearrangement joins TRBV27 to TRBJ2-7; 8 nucleotides align to TRBD1. V lost 3 bases to trimming and J lost 2 bases; unmatched junction nucleotides: 9. The CDR3 has 16 residues. Per germline, CDR1 MNHEY and CDR2 SMNVEV (reference sequence). The CDR3 DNA reads as TGTGCCAGCAGTTTGGCTCCCAGGGGGCGCCCCTACGAGCAGTACTTC. This translates into CASSLAPRGRPYEQYF.

The chain has TRBV7-9 and TRBJ1-2; D not certain. The CDR3 contains 13 residues. Trimming took 3 bases from V and 7 from J, leaving 12 bases between them. Germline values: CDR1 SEHNR, CDR2 FQNEAQ (reference sequence). The CDR3 bases are TGTGCCAGCAGCTTTCTGGTGGGAGGTGGCTACACCTTC. Its translation: CASSFLVGGGYTF.

This chain links TRBV29-1 with TRBJ1-2, with D possibly TRBD1 on 6 matching bases. CDR1 SQVTM and CDR2 ANQGSEA come from the germline V gene. CDR3 size: 13 residues. The ends were cut back, 6 bases at V and 2 bases at J, with 13 bases in the middle. The CDR3 is CSVSDDRNYGYTF. CDR3 in DNA: TGCAGCGTCTCTGACGACAGGAACTATGGCTACACCTTC.

The chain is built from TRBV6-5 and TRBJ1-6; D ambiguous. Germline-derived CDR1 and CDR2 are MNHEY and SVGAGI. V was pared by 2 bases and J by 8 bases, with 7 bases between. The CDR3 consists of 13 residues. The DNA of the CDR3 is TGTGCCAGCAGTTACCCTGGAGATTCACCCCTCCACTTT. This translates into CASSYPGDSPLHF.

The genes are TRBV10-1 and TRBJ2-5; TRBD2 aligns across 8 bases. J lost 2 bases, V lost 2 bases, and 7 bases had no gene match. The CDR3 has 16 residues. CDR1 and CDR2 from the germline V gene are WNHNN and SYGVQD (reference sequence). This CDR3 is CASSEGVAGKQETQYF. CDR3 DNA sequence: TGCGCCAGCAGTGAGGGTGTAGCGGGGAAACAAGAGACCCAGTACTTC.

The rearrangement links TRBV13 to TRBJ1-1; tentative D call: TRBD1 (5 bases). V lost 4 bases and J 10 bases, leaving 19 bases between the germline ends. CDR1 is PRHDT and CDR2 is FYEKMQ in the germline V gene (reference sequence). CDR3 length equals 14 residues. CDR3 sequence reads: CASSSGGLGLGAFF. DNA of the CDR3: TGTGCCAGCAGCTCTGGTGGATTGGGGCTGGGAGCTTTCTTT.

The rearrangement joins TRBV28 to TRBJ1-1; 12 nucleotides align to TRBD1. The ends lost 9 bases at V and 6 bases at J; junction bases unmatched: 14. This CDR3 has 16 amino acids. Per germline, CDR1 MDHEN and CDR2 SYDVKM. The CDR3, as DNA: TGTGCCAGTTATACCCCTCCGGGACAGGGGGCCGCTGAAGCTTTCTTT. Translating it yields CASYTPPGQGAAEAFF.